Each of the 13 T cell receptor beta chains below was sequenced from the same sample in a study of blood T cell repertoires in COVID-19 (dated by TCRdb to 2019 to 2021). Receptors were amplified or captured by the immunoSEQ multiplex PCR assay. TCRdb limited this immuneACCESS table to in-frame rearrangements with V and J called. A share of clones is missing; checked studies link under half to unresolved V genes, and the rest is unexplained. Here the sample has around 250,000 clones; approximately 87% occur a single time. 6.2% of the sample rests with the top ten. The sequenced material came from peripheral blood. The receptors come from a man in his 60s with acute or convalescent COVID-19.

The chain employs TRBV7-3 and TRBJ2-2, with D uncertain. V lost 5 bases and J 6 bases, leaving 13 bases between the germline ends. Germline-derived CDR1 and CDR2 are SGHTA and FQGTGA. The CDR3 totals 14 residues. The CDR3 nucleotides read TGTGCCAGCAGCGCAGGTTCCTCCCCCGGGGAGCTGTTTTTT. It translates to CASSAGSSPGELFF.

The rearrangement joins TRBV11-2 to TRBJ2-5; 7 bases map to TRBD1. This CDR3 spans 15 amino acids. Germline V CDR1 and CDR2: SGHAT, FQNNGV. V lost 5 bases, J lost 1 base, and 7 bases stayed unmatched. This CDR3 is CASSPRGQVQETQYF. DNA of the CDR3: TGTGCCAGCAGCCCCAGAGGACAGGTCCAAGAGACCCAGTACTTC.

The chain combines TRBV6-6 with TRBJ1-5; D not certain. In germline, CDR1 is MNHNY, CDR2 SVGAGI (reference sequence). CDR3 length: 14 amino acids. V was clipped by 2 bases and J by 7 bases, with 12 bases between them. CDR3 sequence (DNA): TGTGCCAGCAGTTACACCCCCTGGAGGCAGCCCCAGCATTTT. Its protein product is CASSYTPWRQPQHF.

The CDR3 sequence is CAWSPGTFLALNTEAFF. In DNA form, the CDR3 reads TGTGCCTGGAGCCCCGGGACATTCTTGGCGTTGAACACTGAAGCTTTCTTT. The chain recombines TRBV30 with TRBJ1-1; D might be TRBD1 (6 bases). The CDR3 length is 17 residues. CDR1 and CDR2 from the germline V gene are GTSNPN and SVGIG (reference sequence). The germline V and J ends were trimmed by 3 bases and 0 bases, with 20 bases remaining between them. Filled out from reference TRBV30 and TRBJ1-1, the complete variable domain reads SQTIHQWPATLVQPVGSPLSLECTVEGTSNPNLYWYRQAAGRGLQLLFYSVGIGQISSEVPQNLSASRPQDRQFILSSKKLLLSDSGFYLCAWSPGTFLALNTEAFFGQGTRLTVV.

The rearrangement links TRBV24-1 to TRBJ2-2; 9 nucleotides match TRBD1. The trim removed 2 bases at V and 5 bases at J, leaving 2 bases unmatched. The CDR3 sequence is 15 residues long. Germline CDR1 is KGHDR and CDR2 is SFDVKD. The CDR3 protein is CATSDWTGETGELFF. The CDR3, as DNA: TGTGCCACCAGTGATTGGACAGGGGAAACCGGGGAGCTGTTTTTT.

V gene TRBV28 combines with J gene TRBJ1-6; 11 nucleotides line up with TRBD1. Germline V gives CDR1 MDHEN, CDR2 SYDVKM. V shed 6 bases and J 9 bases; nucleotides not matched to a gene: 7. CDR3 length: 15 amino acids. The CDR3 coding sequence is TGTGCCAGCAGCCGAGGGACAGGGGGGACTTCACCCCTCCACTTT. Translation gives CASSRGTGGTSPLHF.

In DNA form, the CDR3 reads TGCGCCAGCAGTAGAGCGGGAGGTCGCGACAATGAGCAGTTCTTC. It encodes CASSRAGGRDNEQFF. The chain couples TRBV10-2 to TRBJ2-1; 9 nucleotides align to TRBD2. Germline CDR1 is WSHSY and CDR2 is SAAADI. The CDR3 consists of 15 residues. Trimming took 5 bases from V and 5 from J; bases not matched to a gene: 7.

This clone was seen a few times. V gene TRBV27 combines with J gene TRBJ2-3; TRBD2 matches 7 bases. The V gene end was trimmed by 5 bases and the J gene end by 4 bases; junction bases not matched to a gene: 12. Germline loops: CDR1 MNHEY, CDR2 SMNVEV (reference sequence). The CDR3 is 16 residues long. CDR3 protein: CASSPGTTPRADTQYF. CDR3 DNA: TGTGCCAGCAGTCCAGGGACTACACCTAGGGCAGATACGCAGTATTTT.

The rearrangement links TRBV3-1 (or the pseudogene TRBV3-2) to TRBJ2-1; possible D gene TRBD2, 5 bases. The CDR3 covers 12 residues. Trimming pared 4 bases from V and 8 bases from J, leaving 9 bases between. Germline CDR1 reads LGHDT; CDR2 reads YNNKEL (reference sequence). CDR3 bases: TGTGCCAGCAGCCGCCTCGGGGATGAGCAGTTCTTC. Translated: CASSRLGDEQFF.

This chain uses TRBV6-5 with TRBJ1-1; 8 nucleotides agree with TRBD1. The J segment lost 6 bases and the V segment lost 6 bases, leaving 3 bases of the junction unmatched. Germline CDR1 and CDR2: MNHEY and SVGAGI. CDR3 length: 12 residues. The CDR3 coding sequence is TGTGCCAGCAGGAAGACAGGGGCTGAAGCTTTCTTT. This encodes CASRKTGAEAFF.

DNA for the CDR3: TGTGCCAGTAGCCCCTCGAGGCGGGGGCAAGGTGAAGCTTTCTTT. It encodes CASSPSRRGQGEAFF. This chain connects TRBV19 to TRBJ1-1, with a weak D call TRBD1 (6 bases). V was cut by 6 bases and J by 7 bases, with 21 bases left in between. The length of the CDR3 is 15 residues. Germline CDR1 LNHDA, CDR2 SQIVND (reference sequence).

A single count supports this clone. This chain joins TRBV27 and TRBJ1-2; D not certain. This CDR3 spans 14 amino acids. Germline loops: CDR1 MNHEY, CDR2 SMNVEV (reference sequence). Trimming left V 5 bases short and J 3 bases short, with 13 bases between. CDR3 loop: CASSSAGEHYGYTF. CDR3 bases: TGTGCCAGCAGTAGCGCTGGAGAGCACTATGGCTACACCTTC.

V usage is TRBV7-9 and J usage is TRBJ2-1, with a possible D match to TRBD2 (5 bases). This CDR3 has 16 amino acids. V lost 5 bases and J 1 base, leaving 15 bases between the germline ends. Per germline, CDR1 SEHNR and CDR2 FQNEAQ (reference sequence). Here the CDR3 DNA reads TGTGCCAGCAGCCGGACGCCTAGCAGATCCTACAATGAGCAGTTCTTC. Translation: CASSRTPSRSYNEQFF. Drawing the rest from reference TRBV7-9 and TRBJ2-1, the complete variable domain is DTGVSQNPRHKITKRGQNVTFRCDPISEHNRLYWYRQTLGQGPEFLTYFQNEAQLEKSRLLSDRFSAERPKGSFSTLEIQRTEQGDSAMYLCASSRTPSRSYNEQFFGPGTRLTVL.